Listed below are T cell receptor beta chains from one sample, sequenced in a study of CD8 T cells in ankylosing spondylitis. TCRdb recomputed calls from the 5' RACE reads with MiXCR, one row per CDR3 protein. Among 450,000 or so distinct CDR3 sequences listed, roughly a quarter were seen once. The sample comprised blood, either unsorted or a sorted T cell fraction (not recorded which). These receptor sequences come from a male donor with ankylosing spondylitis. CDR3s include the opening cysteine and the closing phenylalanine or tryptophan. The D gene is left open where the match is weak. A row's size may be missing; if present it is once, few, many or a size class.

DNA: TGCGCCAGCAGCCTCGCCTACGAGCAGTACTTC; CDR3: CASSLAYEQYF; D: -; J: TRBJ2-7; length: 11; size: many; V: TRBV5-1
DNA: TGTGCCAGCAGTCATAGCCTAGGGGCCCACAATGAGCAGTTCTTC; CDR3: CASSHSLGAHNEQFF; D: -; J: TRBJ2-1; length: 15; size: -; V: TRBV25-1
DNA: TGTGCCATCAGTGAGGGACTAGCGGAAGAGACCCAGTACTTC; CDR3: CAISEGLAEETQYF; D: TRBD2; J: TRBJ2-5; length: 14; size: few; V: TRBV10-3
DNA: TGCGCCAGCAGTCCTCTAAGCGGGAGCGGCTCCGGGGAGCTGTTTTTT; CDR3: CASSPLSGSGSGELFF; D: TRBD2; J: TRBJ2-2; length: 16; size: few; V: TRBV5-1
DNA: TGCAGTGCTAGGAGGGGGGGCAAGGGGCACACAGATACGCAGTATTTT; CDR3: CSARRGGKGHTDTQYF; D: -; J: TRBJ2-3; length: 16; size: few; V: TRBV20-1
DNA: TGTGCCAGCAGCCCCACCGGGACTAGCGGGAGCTCCTACAATGAGCAGTTCTTC; CDR3: CASSPTGTSGSSYNEQFF; D: TRBD2; J: TRBJ2-1; length: 18; size: many; V: TRBV3-1
DNA: TGTGCCAGCAGTTTATCCCCGAGCTCCTACGAGCAGTACTTC; CDR3: CASSLSPSSYEQYF; D: -; J: TRBJ2-7; length: 14; size: -; V: TRBV28
DNA: TGTGCCAGCAGAAAAAGGCGGGGACAGGGAGAGAGCACCGGGGAGCTGTTTTTT; CDR3: CASRKRRGQGESTGELFF; D: TRBD1; J: TRBJ2-2; length: 18; size: few; V: TRBV11-1
DNA: TGCAGCGCCGTGCCGATCCTTAACACTGAAGCTTTCTTT; CDR3: CSAVPILNTEAFF; D: -; J: TRBJ1-1; length: 13; size: -; V: TRBV29-1
DNA: TGCAGTGCTAGAGATAGGCGGGTCCAAGAGACCCAGTACTTC; CDR3: CSARDRRVQETQYF; D: -; J: TRBJ2-5; length: 14; size: few; V: TRBV20-1
DNA: TGTGCCAGTGCCAGCTCTGGGGCCAACGTCCTGACTTTC; CDR3: CASASSGANVLTF; D: -; J: TRBJ2-6; length: 13; size: -; V: TRBV19
DNA: TGTGCCAGCAGCCCCCGAGGACTAGCGGGATCTCGGGAGACCCAGTACTTC; CDR3: CASSPRGLAGSRETQYF; D: TRBD2; J: TRBJ2-5; length: 17; size: -; V: TRBV5-6
DNA: TGTGCCAGCAGCATCCGGGACAGGCCGAACTTGTTCTTC; CDR3: CASSIRDRPNLFF; D: TRBD1; J: TRBJ2-1; length: 13; size: once; V: TRBV5-4
DNA: TGTGCCAGCATTGGGAGGGATACGCAGTATTTT; CDR3: CASIGRDTQYF; D: -; J: TRBJ2-3; length: 11; size: -; V: TRBV6-6
DNA: TGTGCCAGCAGCCAAGATAGGGGGACAAACACCGGGGAGCTGTTTTTT; CDR3: CASSQDRGTNTGELFF; D: -; J: TRBJ2-2; length: 16; size: few; V: TRBV4-2
DNA: TGCAGTGCGCCCAGCCGTTGGGGGGCCTTAGAGCAGTTCTTC; CDR3: CSAPSRWGALEQFF; D: -; J: TRBJ2-1; length: 14; size: few; V: TRBV20-1
DNA: TGTGCCAGCAGCTTCGTATTGGGACAGGGTATCTACGAGCAGTACTTC; CDR3: CASSFVLGQGIYEQYF; D: TRBD1; J: TRBJ2-7; length: 16; size: -; V: TRBV12-3/TRBV12-4